The 19 T cell receptor beta chains presented below share a single source sample, sequenced in a study of molecular identifiers for immune sequencing clone quantification. Using its own MiXCR run on the PCR reads, TCRdb lists one record per CDR3 protein. Of around 480,000 distinct CDR3 sequences detected, about 26% appear once; the ten largest clones hold around 0.78%. The specimen sequenced was naive CD8+ T cells from blood, with Jurkat cell RNA spiked in. Subset described: FACS-sorted CD8+CD4-CCR7+CD45RA+ naive T cells. These receptors were taken from a human donor in good health. Some libraries in this study had Jurkat cell RNA spiked in.

This clonotype has just a few counts. The chain is built from TRBV29-1 and TRBJ1-2; 7 positions agree with TRBD1. The V and J ends lost 7 bases and 4 bases, in that order; junction bases with no gene match: 3. Germline loops: CDR1 SQVTM, CDR2 ANQGSEA. This CDR3 comprises 11 residues. The CDR3 sequence is CSGGTVYGYTF. CDR3 in DNA: TGCAGCGGTGGGACAGTCTATGGCTACACCTTC. Filled out from reference TRBV29-1 and TRBJ1-2, the complete variable domain reads SAVISQKPSRDICQRGTSLTIQCQVDSQVTMMFWYRQQPGQSLTLIATANQGSEATYESGFVIDKFPISRPNLTFSTLTVSNMSPEDSSIYLCSGGTVYGYTFGSGTRLTVV.

The sample holds one count of this clonotype. At one of its ends the junction is not consistent with the germline gene, which may arise from a read error. The chain couples TRBV12-3 or TRBV12-4 to TRBJ2-1; a weak D match, TRBD2 (6 bases). The CDR3 runs to 16 residues. The CDR3 loop is CAGSPRTGVEYNEQFF. In DNA form, the CDR3 reads TGTGCCGGCAGTCCCCGCACGGGAGTCGAATACAATGAGCAGTTCTTC.

Of note for this clonotype: A read error may explain this, as a much larger clone is one base away. This chain uses TRBV7-2 with TRBJ1-1; unclear D gene. The CDR3 is 15 amino acids. CDR1 is SGHTA and CDR2 is FQGNSA in the germline V gene. CDR3: CASSLGYLMNTEAIF. CDR3 DNA sequence: TGTGCCAGCAGCTTAGGCTACCTCATGAACACTGAAGCTATCTTT. Variable domain in full (rest from reference TRBV7-2 and TRBJ1-1): GAGVSQSPSNKVTEKGKDVELRCDPISGHTALYWYRQSLGQGLEFLIYFQGNSAPDKSGLPSDRFSAERTGGSVSTLTIQRTQQEDSAVYLCASSLGYLMNTEAIFGQGTRLTVV.

Worth noting for this clonotype: One base away lies a much larger clone, so this may be a sequencing read error. The chain joins TRBV7-9 to TRBJ2-1; no reliable D call. The CDR3 spans 15 residues. Germline V gene sequence: CDR1 SEHNR, CDR2 FQNEAQ (reference sequence). The CDR3 spells CASSPGPSAYSEQFF. The CDR3, as DNA: TGTGCCAGCAGTCCCGGCCCCTCGGCCTACAGTGAGCAGTTCTTC.

This clonotype was seen repeatedly, ten times or more. The chain links TRBV4-1 to TRBJ2-7, with 9 bases that match TRBD2. The CDR3 has 14 amino acids. V shed 3 bases, J shed 5 bases, and the junction held 5 bases outside the gene matches. CDR1 MGHRA and CDR2 YSYEKL come from the germline V gene. Written as DNA, the CDR3 is TGCGCCAGCAGCCATGGCGGGGGGGTCGACGAGCAGTACTTC. Translation: CASSHGGGVDEQYF.

The chain joins TRBV12-3 or TRBV12-4 to TRBJ2-3, with D maybe TRBD2 (7 bases). Trimming cost V 8 bases and J 7 bases, with 25 bases left between them. The CDR3 is made up of 16 amino acids. The CDR3 sequence is CASRSLVIGGPNTQYF. The CDR3 nucleotides read TGTGCCAGCCGAAGTTTAGTAATCGGGGGGCCGAATACGCAGTATTTT.

This clonotype was found many times. The chain joins TRBV28 to TRBJ2-7; D uncertain. V was trimmed by 5 bases and J by 2 bases, leaving 16 bases between them. Germline V gene lookup returns CDR1 MDHEN and CDR2 SYDVKM. The CDR3 has 15 amino acids. CDR3 residues: CASSPPLVGPYEQYF. The DNA for the CDR3 is TGTGCCAGCAGTCCCCCGCTCGTCGGCCCCTACGAGCAGTACTTC.

The chain links TRBV7-2 to TRBJ2-5; TRBD2 aligns across 10 bases. The CDR3 spans 17 residues. Germline V gene sequence: CDR1 SGHTA, CDR2 FQGNSA. V was clipped by 1 base and J by 5 bases; unmatched bases: 10. CDR3 amino acids: CASSLGPAGGLGETQYF. CDR3 sequence (DNA): TGTGCCAGCAGCTTAGGCCCAGCGGGGGGGCTGGGGGAGACCCAGTACTTC.

This clonotype was seen ten or more times. This chain joins TRBV2 and TRBJ2-3; 7 nucleotides match TRBD1. Germline CDR1 SNHLY, CDR2 FYNNEI. The CDR3 sequence is 16 residues long. The V gene end was trimmed by 3 bases and the J gene end by 2 bases; junction bases not matched to a gene: 8. Written as DNA, the CDR3 is TGTGCCAGCAGTGATTTGGACAGGCCAACCACAGATACGCAGTATTTT. Protein: CASSDLDRPTTDTQYF.

The count of this clonotype is one. The chain joins TRBV27 to TRBJ2-1; the D gene is possibly TRBD2 (5 bases). In germline, CDR1 is MNHEY, CDR2 SMNVEV (reference sequence). The CDR3 covers 15 residues. Trimming pared 7 bases from V and 3 bases from J, leaving 16 bases between. The CDR3 region is CASTSRGLGYNEQFF. The CDR3 DNA follows: TGTGCCAGCACATCCCGGGGTCTAGGCTACAATGAGCAGTTCTTC.

This clonotype was seen repeatedly, ten times or more. V gene TRBV7-9 combines with J gene TRBJ2-3; D not resolved. The germline CDR1 and CDR2 sequences are SEHNR and FQNEAQ (reference sequence). Trimming pared 1 base from V and 2 bases from J, leaving 7 bases between. The CDR3 is 14 residues long. The CDR3 spells CASSLEEYTDTQYF. The DNA of the CDR3 is TGTGCCAGCAGCTTAGAGGAGTACACAGATACGCAGTATTTT. Full variable domain (missing parts from reference TRBV7-9 and TRBJ2-3): DTGVSQNPRHKITKRGQNVTFRCDPISEHNRLYWYRQTLGQGPEFLTYFQNEAQLEKSRLLSDRFSAERPKGSFSTLEIQRTEQGDSAMYLCASSLEEYTDTQYFGPGTRLTVL.

This clonotype came up a few times. The genes are TRBV20-1 and TRBJ2-3, with 13 bases that match TRBD2. Germline loops: CDR1 DFQATT, CDR2 SNEGSKA (reference sequence). The CDR3 totals 19 residues. Unmatched junction bases numbered 11, after V lost 0 bases and J lost 2 bases. The chain's CDR3 is CSARDPPGLAGYYTDTQYF. As DNA, the CDR3 is TGCAGTGCTAGAGATCCACCGGGACTAGCGGGGTATTACACAGATACGCAGTATTTT.

This clonotype was counted only a few times. This chain joins TRBV3-1 and TRBJ2-3; maybe TRBD2 (6 bases). The germline gives CDR1 LGHDT, CDR2 YNNKEL (reference sequence). Trimming pared 4 bases from V and 2 bases from J, leaving 22 bases between. The CDR3 extends over 18 amino acids. CDR3 region: CASSLFPVGSGNTDTQYF. As DNA, the CDR3 is TGTGCCAGCAGCCTTTTCCCGGTGGGTAGCGGCAACACAGATACGCAGTATTTT.

Regarding this clonotype: An end of the junction does not agree with germline; a read error may underlie this. The chain is built from TRBV6-2 or TRBV6-3 and TRBJ2-7; the D call may be TRBD1 or TRBD2 (5 bases each). The CDR3 consists of 14 residues. From germline, CDR1 is MNHEY and CDR2 SVGEGT. DNA of the CDR3: TGTGCGAGCAGTTACCTGACGGGGACGGTCGAGCAGTACTTC. Translated: CASSYLTGTVEQYF.

The chain is built from TRBV7-9 and TRBJ2-7, with D unresolved. The V and J ends lost 0 bases and 2 bases respectively, with 11 bases between them. The CDR3 covers 15 residues. Germline CDR1 reads SEHNR; CDR2 reads FQNEAQ (reference sequence). Here the CDR3 reads CASSLAVQLPYEQYF. CDR3 bases: TGTGCCAGCAGCTTAGCTGTCCAGCTGCCCTACGAGCAGTACTTC.

The CDR3 DNA sequence: TGTGCCATAGGGGACGGGGATACCTACAATGAGCAGTTCTTC. Protein: CAIGDGDTYNEQFF. V usage is TRBV12-3 or TRBV12-4 and J usage is TRBJ2-1; possibly TRBD1 or TRBD2 for D (5 bases each). Trimming took 10 bases from V and 2 from J, leaving 15 bases between them. The CDR3 contains 14 residues.

This clonotype has just one count. CDR3 sequence: CASSLGQDDNQPQHF. As DNA, the CDR3 is TGTGCCAGCAGCTTGGGACAGGACGACAATCAGCCCCAGCATTTT. The chain links TRBV7-8 to TRBJ1-5, with 8 bases aligning to TRBD1. The junction had 4 bases not matched to a gene; V was cut back by 3 bases and J by 3 bases. CDR3 length: 15 amino acids. CDR1 and CDR2 from the germline V gene are SGHVS and FQNEAQ.

The rearrangement joins TRBV25-1 to TRBJ1-5; no clear D gene. V was cut by 3 bases and J by 9 bases, with 15 bases left in between. CDR3 size: 14 residues. Germline assignment: CDR1 MGHDK and CDR2 SYGVNS. The CDR3 nucleotides read TGTGCCAGCAGTGAGACCATGGCAGTCCCGCCCCAGCATTTT. Encoded protein: CASSETMAVPPQHF.

The sample holds a few counts of this clonotype. The rearrangement joins TRBV7-6 to TRBJ2-5; possibly TRBD2 for D (5 bases). The CDR3 has 17 residues. Germline V gene data show CDR1 as SGHVS and CDR2 as FNYEAQ. The V and J ends lost 4 bases and 5 bases respectively, with 23 bases between them. The CDR3: CASSSQLVHLAIETQYF. CDR3 in DNA: TGTGCCAGCAGCTCCCAGCTCGTCCACCTAGCCATCGAGACCCAGTACTTC.